This TCR beta chain was observed in a study of identical twins. General observations from the study: Fewer insertions marked abundant cord blood beta clonotypes; young adult naive trended weakly, memory not at all.

TCRdb recomputed calls from the 5' RACE reads with MiXCR, one row per CDR3 protein. The sample lists about 470,000 distinct CDR3 sequences; roughly 26% were seen once. This clonotype was picked up a small number of times. The antigen is not known. The CDR3 is made up of 14 amino acids. CDR1 is KGHDR, CDR2 SFDVKD, per germline. Between the trimmed V and J ends, which lost 6 bases and 0 bases, there was a span of 8 bases. These data also formed part of another study, on T cells expressing NK-cell markers. That source notes: Sorted CD3+CD56+NKG2C+, CD3+CD56+NKG2C- and CD3+CD56-NKG2C+ T cells provided the TCR beta repertoires.

Sequencing input: CD4+ T cells sorted from blood. This TCR derives from a woman between 18 and 30 years old in good health. This chain uses TRBV24-1 with TRBJ1-5; weak D call: TRBD1 (6 bases). The CDR3 bases are TGTGCCACCAGTCACAGGGATAGCAATCAGCCCCAGCATTTT. It encodes CATSHRDSNQPQHF.